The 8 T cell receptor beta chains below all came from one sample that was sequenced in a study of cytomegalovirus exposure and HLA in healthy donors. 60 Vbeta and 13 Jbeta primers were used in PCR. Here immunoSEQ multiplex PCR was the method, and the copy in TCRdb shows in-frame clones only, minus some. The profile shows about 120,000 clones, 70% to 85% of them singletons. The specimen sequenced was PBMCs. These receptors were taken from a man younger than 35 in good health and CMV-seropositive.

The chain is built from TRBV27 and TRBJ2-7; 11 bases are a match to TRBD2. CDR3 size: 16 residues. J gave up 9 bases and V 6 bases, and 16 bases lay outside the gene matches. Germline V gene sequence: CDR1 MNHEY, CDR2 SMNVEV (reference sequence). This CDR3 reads CASRSPWTSGYEGQYF. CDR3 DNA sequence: TGTGCCAGCAGGTCCCCCTGGACTAGCGGGTACGAAGGGCAGTACTTC.

The CDR3 bases are TGTGCCAGTAGTCCTAGACAGGGGGCCGGCAATCAGCCCCAGCATTTT. Protein product: CASSPRQGAGNQPQHF. The V gene is TRBV19, the J gene TRBJ1-5; 10 bases fit TRBD1. Germline V gene sequence: CDR1 LNHDA, CDR2 SQIVND (reference sequence). After removal of 5 bases from V and 2 bases from J, the junction contained 6 bases not matched to a gene. This CDR3 spans 16 amino acids.

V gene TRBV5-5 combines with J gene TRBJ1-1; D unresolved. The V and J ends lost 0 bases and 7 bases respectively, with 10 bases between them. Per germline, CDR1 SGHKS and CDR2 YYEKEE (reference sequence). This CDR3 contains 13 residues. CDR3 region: CASSLGLYDEAFF. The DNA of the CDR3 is TGTGCCAGCAGCTTGGGGCTGTACGATGAAGCTTTCTTT.

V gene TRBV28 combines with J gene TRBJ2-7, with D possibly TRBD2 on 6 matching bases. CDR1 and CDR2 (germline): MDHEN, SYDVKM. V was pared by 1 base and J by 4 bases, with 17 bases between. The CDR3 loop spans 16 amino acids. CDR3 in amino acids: CASSLSTGVREYEQYF. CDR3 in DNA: TGTGCCAGCAGTTTATCCACGGGAGTGCGGGAATACGAGCAGTACTTC.

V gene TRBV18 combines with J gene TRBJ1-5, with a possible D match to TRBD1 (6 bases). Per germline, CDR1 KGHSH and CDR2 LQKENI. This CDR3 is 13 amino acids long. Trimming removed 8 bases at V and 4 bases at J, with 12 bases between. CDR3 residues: CASTRTENQPQHF. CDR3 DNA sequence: TGTGCCAGCACTCGGACAGAAAATCAGCCCCAGCATTTT.

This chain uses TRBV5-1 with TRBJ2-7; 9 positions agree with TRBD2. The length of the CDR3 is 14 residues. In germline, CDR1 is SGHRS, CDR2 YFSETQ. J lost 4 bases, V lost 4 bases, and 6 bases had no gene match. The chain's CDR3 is CASSSAGGRYEQYF. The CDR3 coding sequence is TGCGCCAGCAGCAGCGCGGGGGGGCGGTACGAGCAGTACTTC. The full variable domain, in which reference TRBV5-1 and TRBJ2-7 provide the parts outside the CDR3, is KAGVTQTPRYLIKTRGQQVTLSCSPISGHRSVSWYQQTPGQGLQFLFEYFSETQRNKGNFPGRFSGRQFSNSRSEMNVSTLELGDSALYLCASSSAGGRYEQYFGPGTRLTVT.

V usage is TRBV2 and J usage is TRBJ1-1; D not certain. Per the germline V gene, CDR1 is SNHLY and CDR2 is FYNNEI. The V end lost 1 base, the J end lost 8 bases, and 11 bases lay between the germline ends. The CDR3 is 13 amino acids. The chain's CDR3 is CASSEETWAEAFF. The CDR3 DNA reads TGTGCCAGCAGTGAAGAGACATGGGCGGAAGCTTTCTTT.

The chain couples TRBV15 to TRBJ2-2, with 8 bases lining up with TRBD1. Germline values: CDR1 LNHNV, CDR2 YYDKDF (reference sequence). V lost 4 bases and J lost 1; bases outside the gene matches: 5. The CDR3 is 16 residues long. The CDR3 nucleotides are TGTGCCACCAGCACAGGACAGGGTTGGAACACCGGGGAGCTGTTTTTT. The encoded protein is CATSTGQGWNTGELFF.